This T cell receptor beta chain was documented in a study of T cells in Graves' hyperthyroidism and ophthalmopathy. RNA transcripts yielded amplified TCR beta CDR3 regions. Using the HTBI primer set, a first-round RT-PCR was run on the TCR CDR3. TCRdb re-derived calls from the multiplex PCR reads in MiXCR, one entry per CDR3 protein. Of 300,000 to 400,000 distinct CDR3 sequences listed, approximately 15% were seen once; the top ten hold around 25%. V was cut by 7 bases and J by 0 bases, with 10 bases left in between. CDR3 length equals 13 residues. Germline V CDR1 and CDR2: SGHTA, FQGNSA. The V gene is TRBV7-2, the J gene TRBJ2-7; D uncertain. Source material: blood. The receptor's source is a woman in her 30s with Graves' hyperthyroidism. The CDR3 loop is CASNFVSSYEQYF. In DNA, the CDR3 is TGTGCCAGCAACTTCGTGAGCTCCTACGAGCAGTACTTC.